This T cell receptor (beta chain) was captured in a study of blood T cell repertoires in COVID-19. Study summary: Researchers got acute and convalescent COVID-19 samples from the United States, Italy and Spain.

Profiled with immunoSEQ multiplex PCR; TCRdb holds only in-frame clones, not every one. In the table there are around 200,000 clones, 80% to 90% of which are singletons. The V and J ends lost 4 bases and 3 bases, in that order; junction bases with no gene match: 5. The CDR3 contains 15 residues. Germline V gene lookup returns CDR1 SGHDT and CDR2 YYEEEE. J is TRBJ2-2 and V is TRBV5-6; 8 bases map to TRBD2. Sequencing was carried out using peripheral blood. This TCR came from a man aged 30-40 years with active or convalescent COVID-19. In DNA, the CDR3 is TGTGCCAGCAGCAAGACTAGCGACTACACCGGGGAGCTGTTTTTT. Amino acids: CASSKTSDYTGELFF.